What follows are 5 T cell receptor beta chains derived from one specimen sequenced in a study of cytomegalovirus exposure and HLA in healthy donors. PCR amplification relied on 60 Vbeta primers (plus 13 Jbeta primers). The repertoire was sequenced with immunoSEQ multiplex PCR; TCRdb's copy has only in-frame clones and lacks some. The sample records approximately 110,000 clones, approximately 70% being singletons. Input material: PBMCs. These receptors all stem from a man aged 60 to 69 in good health and CMV-seropositive.

This sequence joins TRBV27 and TRBJ1-5; 7 nucleotides agree with TRBD1. Unmatched junction bases numbered 6, after V lost 4 bases and J lost 6 bases. This CDR3 has 14 amino acids. Germline V lookup: CDR1 MNHEY, CDR2 SMNVEV (reference sequence). CDR3 in amino acids: CASSSARGRQPQHF. The CDR3 region has the DNA TGTGCCAGCAGTTCCGCGAGGGGGCGTCAGCCCCAGCATTTT.

The V call is TRBV6-5, the J call TRBJ1-2; D perhaps matches TRBD1 (5 bases). Germline values: CDR1 MNHEY, CDR2 SVGAGI. This CDR3 is 15 amino acids long. The V gene lost 2 bases and the J gene lost 3 bases, with 13 bases spanning the gap. The CDR3 spells CASSYGSPGDYGYTF. The CDR3 bases are TGTGCCAGCAGTTACGGCAGCCCGGGGGACTATGGCTACACCTTC.

This chain uses TRBV30 with TRBJ2-3; 9 bases map to TRBD2. The germline V gene has CDR1 GTSNPN and CDR2 SVGIG (reference sequence). The CDR3 spans 15 residues. V lost 1 base to trimming and J lost 4 bases; unmatched junction nucleotides: 6. The chain's CDR3 is CAWSGRVAGADTQYF. In DNA, the CDR3 is TGTGCCTGGAGTGGGCGGGTAGCGGGGGCAGATACGCAGTATTTT.

This rearrangement joins TRBV7-6 to TRBJ2-3; maybe TRBD2 (6 bases). The CDR3 sequence is 15 residues long. V lost 2 bases to trimming and J lost 6 bases, with 15 bases between them. Germline V gene sequence: CDR1 SGHVS, CDR2 FNYEAQ. Here the CDR3 reads CASSLSWGEGDTQYF. CDR3 in DNA: TGTGCCAGCAGCTTATCTTGGGGGGAAGGGGATACGCAGTATTTT.

This chain uses TRBV29-1 with TRBJ1-5; 7 bases fit TRBD1. Germline V gene lookup returns CDR1 SQVTM and CDR2 ANQGSEA. This CDR3 is built from 14 residues. The V gene end was trimmed by 5 bases and the J gene end by 0 bases; junction bases not matched to a gene: 4. CDR3 DNA sequence: TGCAGCGTTACAGGGGTGCGTAGCAATCAGCCCCAGCATTTT. It yields the protein CSVTGVRSNQPQHF.